These 25 T cell receptor beta chains share one sample of origin, sequenced in a study of blood T cell repertoires in COVID-19. Profiling relied on immunoSEQ multiplex PCR, and the TCRdb table lists in-frame clones only, not all of them. The sample has approximately 130,000 clones, around 80% seen once. The sequenced sample was peripheral blood. The receptors derive from a human donor in a cohort sampled during active COVID-19.

This chain joins TRBV18 and TRBJ1-1; the D is unclear. Per germline, CDR1 KGHSH and CDR2 LQKENI. The CDR3 contains 12 residues. V lost 3 bases and J lost 6, with 8 bases in between. CDR3: CASSPGPPEAFF. Written as DNA, the CDR3 is TGTGCCAGCTCACCTGGGCCACCTGAAGCTTTCTTT.

This clone was detected a few times. The V gene is TRBV7-7, the J gene TRBJ1-1; D is undetermined. With 5 bases removed from V and 1 base from J, the gap between germline ends came to 8 bases. The CDR3 sequence is 13 residues long. Germline values: CDR1 SSHAT, CDR2 FNYEAQ (reference sequence). The CDR3 coding sequence is TGTGCCAGCAGCCAGGTCCCGAACACTGAAGCTTTCTTT. It translates to CASSQVPNTEAFF.

This chain joins TRBV30 and TRBJ1-5, with D tentatively TRBD1 (6 bases). The CDR3 has 15 residues. V lost 0 bases to trimming and J lost 5 bases, with 14 bases between them. CDR1 and CDR2 (germline): GTSNPN, SVGIG (reference sequence). This chain's CDR3 is CAWSVPGGRDQPQHF. In DNA, the CDR3 is TGTGCCTGGAGTGTACCCGGGGGGCGGGATCAGCCCCAGCATTTT.

The chain carries TRBV6-5 and TRBJ1-3; D uncertain. Germline loops: CDR1 MNHEY, CDR2 SVGAGI. V gave up 7 bases and J gave up 0 bases, with 13 bases separating them. This CDR3 is 15 amino acids long. For the CDR3, the DNA is TGTGCCAGCAAACTGACCCGGGACTCTGGAAACACCATATATTTT. Its translation: CASKLTRDSGNTIYF.

This clone was counted at least ten times. The CDR3 sequence: CASGNGDSYEQYF. CDR3 nucleotides: TGTGCCAGCGGAAACGGGGACTCCTACGAGCAGTACTTC. This chain links TRBV27 with TRBJ2-7; a possible D gene is TRBD2 (5 bases). V dropped 8 bases and J dropped 0 bases, with 11 bases sitting between them. Germline CDR1 is MNHEY and CDR2 is SMNVEV (reference sequence). This CDR3 is built from 13 residues.

V is TRBV11-2 and J is TRBJ1-6; a possible D gene is TRBD1 (6 bases). Trimming removed 7 bases at V and 0 bases at J, with 19 bases between. From germline, CDR1 is SGHAT and CDR2 FQNNGV. There are 18 residues in the CDR3. In DNA form, the CDR3 reads TGTGCCAGCATCCGAGATAACCAGGGGCGCTCCTATAATTCACCCCTCCACTTT. Translating gives CASIRDNQGRSYNSPLHF. The variable domain in full, completed from reference TRBV11-2 and TRBJ1-6, reads EAGVAQSPRYKIIEKRQSVAFWCNPISGHATLYWYQQILGQGPKLLIQFQNNGVVDDSQLPKDRFSAERLKGVDSTLKIQPAKLEDSAVYLCASIRDNQGRSYNSPLHFGNGTRLTVT.

The sample holds a few counts of this clone. The V call is TRBV5-4, the J call TRBJ1-1; TRBD1 matches 10 bases. The germline CDR1 and CDR2 sequences are SGHNT and YYREEE (reference sequence). CDR3 length: 18 residues. V trimming: 2 bases; J trimming: 0 bases; junction bases outside the gene matches: 10. CDR3 sequence reads: CASSLPPGQGILNTEAFF. DNA of the CDR3: TGTGCCAGCAGCTTACCTCCGGGACAGGGGATATTGAACACTGAAGCTTTCTTT.

The CDR3 bases are TGTGCCAGCAGTTCGCCGACAGGGACTGAAGCTTTCTTT. It encodes CASSSPTGTEAFF. This chain uses TRBV27 with TRBJ1-1; 7 nucleotides line up with TRBD1. The V gene end was trimmed by 4 bases and the J gene end by 5 bases; junction bases not matched to a gene: 4. This CDR3 region has 13 residues. Germline-derived CDR1 and CDR2 are MNHEY and SMNVEV (reference sequence).

The rearrangement links TRBV19 to TRBJ1-4, with D uncertain. The CDR3 covers 13 residues. The germline V and J ends were trimmed by 6 bases and 4 bases, with 9 bases remaining between them. CDR1 is LNHDA, CDR2 SQIVND, per germline (reference sequence). In DNA, the CDR3 is TGTGCCAGTAGCTGGGCCATTAATGAAAAACTGTTTTTT. Protein: CASSWAINEKLFF.

This clone occurred once. The gene calls are TRBV9 and TRBJ2-1; the D gene is possibly TRBD1 (5 bases). Germline V lookup: CDR1 SGDLS, CDR2 YYNGEE. There are 17 residues in the CDR3. V was trimmed by 3 bases and J by 6 bases, leaving 22 bases between them. CDR3 nucleotides: TGTGCCAGCAGCGCCCATTTCGCCCTACAGCAGGGCAATGAGCAGTTCTTC. Protein product: CASSAHFALQQGNEQFF.

This chain joins TRBV7-9 and TRBJ2-2; 8 bases fit TRBD1. The CDR3 has 14 residues. Germline CDR1 is SEHNR and CDR2 is FQNEAQ (reference sequence). Trimming removed 10 bases from V and 0 bases from J; junction bases left unmatched: 4. CDR3 nucleotides: TGTGCCACGCTGGACAGGGCGAACACCGGGGAGCTGTTTTTT. As protein: CATLDRANTGELFF. Full variable domain (missing parts from reference TRBV7-9 and TRBJ2-2): DTGVSQNPRHKITKRGQNVTFRCDPISEHNRLYWYRQTLGQGPEFLTYFQNEAQLEKSRLLSDRFSAERPKGSFSTLEIQRTEQGDSAMYLCATLDRANTGELFFGEGSRLTVL.

This chain connects TRBV5-1 to TRBJ1-6; the D is unclear. Trimming took off 4 bases at V and 0 bases at J, with 14 bases between the two ends. CDR3 length equals 17 residues. Per germline, CDR1 SGHRS and CDR2 YFSETQ. The chain's CDR3 is CASSPGVQSSYNSPLHF. The CDR3 bases are TGCGCCAGCAGCCCCGGAGTTCAAAGCTCCTATAATTCACCCCTCCACTTT.

This rearrangement joins TRBV29-1 to TRBJ1-3; D is unresolved. The V and J ends lost 3 bases and 0 bases respectively, with 12 bases between them. In germline, CDR1 is SQVTM, CDR2 ANQGSEA. The CDR3 runs to 15 residues. CDR3 coding DNA: TGCAGCGTTGAGCTCTTTCTGCGCTCTGGAAACACCATATATTTT. Translating it yields CSVELFLRSGNTIYF.

The chain uses TRBV6-6 and TRBJ2-7; 8 nucleotides agree with TRBD1. The germline CDR1 and CDR2 sequences are MNHNY and SVGAGI (reference sequence). The CDR3 is 14 residues long. After removal of 5 bases from V and 3 bases from J, the junction contained 6 bases not matched to a gene. The CDR3 DNA is TGTGCCAGCAGTGCCGGACAGGGTGGCTACGAGCAGTACTTC. The encoded protein is CASSAGQGGYEQYF.

This chain uses TRBV27 with TRBJ1-1; the D gene is possibly TRBD1 (6 bases). The CDR3 length is 16 residues. V dropped 3 bases and J dropped 3 bases, with 17 bases sitting between them. Germline V gives CDR1 MNHEY, CDR2 SMNVEV (reference sequence). The CDR3: CASSFGLGGGDTEAFF. CDR3 sequence (DNA): TGTGCCAGCAGTTTCGGGTTGGGAGGGGGGGACACTGAAGCTTTCTTT.

The gene calls are TRBV10-2 and TRBJ2-1; weak D call: TRBD2 (6 bases). Deletions cut 4 bases from V and 0 bases from J, with 16 bases between. CDR3 length: 17 residues. CDR1 WSHSY and CDR2 SAAADI come from the germline V gene. The CDR3: CASSGRLASSSYNEQFF. CDR3 in DNA: TGCGCCAGCAGTGGTAGGCTAGCGTCGAGCTCCTACAATGAGCAGTTCTTC.

The V call is TRBV28, the J call TRBJ2-7; 8 nucleotides agree with TRBD2. CDR3 length: 15 residues. Germline lookup yields CDR1 MDHEN and CDR2 SYDVKM. J gave up 5 bases and V 1 base, and 7 bases lay outside the gene matches. The CDR3 reads CASSLSAGGGNEQYF. The CDR3, as DNA: TGTGCCAGCAGTTTATCGGCGGGGGGCGGTAACGAGCAGTACTTC. Full variable domain (outside the CDR3, taken from reference TRBV28 and TRBJ2-7): DVKVTQSSRYLVKRTGEKVFLECVQDMDHENMFWYRQDPGLGLRLIYFSYDVKMKEKGDIPEGYSVSREKKERFSLILESASTNQTSMYLCASSLSAGGGNEQYFGPGTRLTVT.

The chain has TRBV18 and TRBJ2-3, with a possible D match to TRBD1 (5 bases). The CDR3 is 15 residues long. CDR1 KGHSH and CDR2 LQKENI come from the germline V gene. The germline V and J ends were trimmed by 3 bases and 5 bases, with 15 bases remaining between them. CDR3 loop: CASSPDSGYIDTQYF. CDR3 sequence (DNA): TGTGCCAGCTCACCTGATTCAGGGTATATAGATACGCAGTATTTT.

The sample holds many counts of this clone. The gene calls are TRBV29-1 and TRBJ2-7, with 7 nucleotides matching TRBD1. V shed 6 bases and J 1 base; nucleotides not matched to a gene: 6. Germline CDR1 is SQVTM and CDR2 is ANQGSEA. This CDR3 region has 13 residues. CDR3 DNA sequence: TGCAGCGTCTATACAGGGGAATCCTACGAGCAGTACTTC. Its translation: CSVYTGESYEQYF.

The rearrangement links TRBV7-9 to TRBJ2-3; D not certain. This CDR3 spans 13 amino acids. The germline gives CDR1 SEHNR, CDR2 FQNEAQ (reference sequence). Trimming left V 3 bases short and J 0 bases short, with 4 bases between. In DNA, the CDR3 is TGTGCCAGCAGCTTCGTCAGCACAGATACGCAGTATTTT. Its protein product is CASSFVSTDTQYF.

The rearrangement joins TRBV27 to TRBJ1-3; D call uncertain. Germline CDR1 and CDR2: MNHEY and SMNVEV (reference sequence). This CDR3 has 15 residues. Trimming left V 0 bases short and J 4 bases short, with 10 bases between. The CDR3 DNA reads as TGTGCCAGCAGTTTATCCCCCGGGATGGGAAACACCATATATTTT. Amino acids: CASSLSPGMGNTIYF.

The rearrangement links TRBV13 to TRBJ2-3, with 11 bases lining up with TRBD2. Losses at the gene ends were 6 bases for V and 3 bases for J; bases not matched to a gene: 5. The CDR3 totals 15 residues. Germline V gene sequence: CDR1 PRHDT, CDR2 FYEKMQ (reference sequence). For the CDR3, the DNA is TGTGCCAGCAGGCTTAGCGGGGGGGCAACAGATACGCAGTATTTT. Translated: CASRLSGGATDTQYF.

The CDR3 bases are TGCGCCAGCAGCTCTGCGCCAGGGGCGGGGAACACTGAAGCTTTCTTT. This sequence encodes CASSSAPGAGNTEAFF. The chain uses TRBV5-1 and TRBJ1-1; a possible D gene is TRBD1 (6 bases). This CDR3 is built from 16 residues. Germline assignment: CDR1 SGHRS and CDR2 YFSETQ. The V end was cut by 3 bases, the J end by 1 base, with 16 bases between.

This rearrangement joins TRBV18 to TRBJ2-2; 7 positions agree with TRBD1. This CDR3 is 15 amino acids long. V dropped 4 bases and J dropped 2; count of bases not matched to a gene: 4. Per germline, CDR1 KGHSH and CDR2 LQKENI. In DNA form, the CDR3 reads TGTGCCAGCTCACGCTGGGACAGCAACACCGGGGAGCTGTTTTTT. Encoded protein: CASSRWDSNTGELFF.

The chain couples TRBV19 to TRBJ2-3; D call uncertain. This CDR3 is 14 amino acids long. Germline-derived CDR1 and CDR2 are LNHDA and SQIVND (reference sequence). Deletions cut 5 bases from V and 1 base from J, with 10 bases between. For the CDR3, the DNA is TGTGCCAGTAGTTTCCTGCGTGGCACAGATACGCAGTATTTT. Its protein is CASSFLRGTDTQYF. Full variable domain (remainder filled in from reference TRBV19 and TRBJ2-3): DGGITQSPKYLFRKEGQNVTLSCEQNLNHDAMYWYRQDPGQGLRLIYYSQIVNDFQKGDIAEGYSVSREKKESFPLTVTSAQKNPTAFYLCASSFLRGTDTQYFGPGTRLTVL.